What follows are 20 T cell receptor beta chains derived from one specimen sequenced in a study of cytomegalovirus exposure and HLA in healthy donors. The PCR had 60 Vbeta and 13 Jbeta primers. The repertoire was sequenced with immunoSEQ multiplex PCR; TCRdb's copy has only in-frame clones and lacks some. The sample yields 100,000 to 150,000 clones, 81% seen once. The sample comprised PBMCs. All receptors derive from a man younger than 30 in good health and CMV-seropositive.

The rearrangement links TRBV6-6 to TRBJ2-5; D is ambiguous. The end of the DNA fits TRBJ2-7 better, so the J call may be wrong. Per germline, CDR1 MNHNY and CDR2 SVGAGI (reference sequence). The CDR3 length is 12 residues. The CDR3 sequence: CASSYPNNEQYF. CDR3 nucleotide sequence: TGTGCCAGCAGTTACCCTAATAACGAGCAGTACTTC.

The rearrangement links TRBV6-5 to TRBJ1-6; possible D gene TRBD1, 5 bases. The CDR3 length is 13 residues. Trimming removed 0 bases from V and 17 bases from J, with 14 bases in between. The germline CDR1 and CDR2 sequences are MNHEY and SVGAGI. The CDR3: CASSYSRSRAFHF. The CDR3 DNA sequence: TGTGCCAGCAGTTACTCGAGGAGCAGGGCCTTCCACTTT.

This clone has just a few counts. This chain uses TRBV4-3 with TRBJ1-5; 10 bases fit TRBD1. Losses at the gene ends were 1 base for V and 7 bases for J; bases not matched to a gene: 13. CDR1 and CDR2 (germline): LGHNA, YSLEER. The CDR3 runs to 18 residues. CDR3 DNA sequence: TGCGCCAGCAGCCAAGGAGTTGGACAGGGGGTTATTTACCAGCCCCAGCATTTT. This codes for CASSQGVGQGVIYQPQHF.

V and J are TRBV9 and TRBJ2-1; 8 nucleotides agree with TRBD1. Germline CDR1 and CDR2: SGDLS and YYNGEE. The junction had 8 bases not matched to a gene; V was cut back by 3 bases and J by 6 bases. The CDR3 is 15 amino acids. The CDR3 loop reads CASSEDPTGANEQFF. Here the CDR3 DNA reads TGTGCCAGCAGCGAGGACCCGACAGGGGCCAATGAGCAGTTCTTC.

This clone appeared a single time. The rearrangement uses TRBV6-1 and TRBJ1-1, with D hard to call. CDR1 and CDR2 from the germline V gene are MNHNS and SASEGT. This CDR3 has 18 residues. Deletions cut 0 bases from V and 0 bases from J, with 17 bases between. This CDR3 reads CASSEAFWAPNLNTEAFF. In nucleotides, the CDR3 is TGTGCCAGCAGTGAAGCGTTTTGGGCCCCAAACTTGAACACTGAAGCTTTCTTT.

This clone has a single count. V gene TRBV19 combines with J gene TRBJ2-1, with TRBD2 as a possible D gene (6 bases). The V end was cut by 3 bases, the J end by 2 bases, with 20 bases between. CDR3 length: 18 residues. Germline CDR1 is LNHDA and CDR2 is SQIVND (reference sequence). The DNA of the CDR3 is TGTGCCAGTAGTATCGACCTCCACCGGGACTTCCCCTACAATGAGCAGTTCTTC. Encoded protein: CASSIDLHRDFPYNEQFF.

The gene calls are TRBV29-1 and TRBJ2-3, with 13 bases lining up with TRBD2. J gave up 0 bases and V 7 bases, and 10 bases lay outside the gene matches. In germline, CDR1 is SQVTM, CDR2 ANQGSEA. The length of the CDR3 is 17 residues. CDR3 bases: TGCAGCGCAGAGGCGGGGACTAGCGGGGTCAGCACAGATACGCAGTATTTT. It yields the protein CSAEAGTSGVSTDTQYF.

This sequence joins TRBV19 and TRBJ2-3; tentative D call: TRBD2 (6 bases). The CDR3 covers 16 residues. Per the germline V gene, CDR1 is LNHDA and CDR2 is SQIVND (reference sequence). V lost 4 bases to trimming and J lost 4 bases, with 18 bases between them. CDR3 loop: CASSTRLGTGADTQYF. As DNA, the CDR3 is TGTGCCAGTAGTACCCGACTAGGAACAGGCGCAGATACGCAGTATTTT.

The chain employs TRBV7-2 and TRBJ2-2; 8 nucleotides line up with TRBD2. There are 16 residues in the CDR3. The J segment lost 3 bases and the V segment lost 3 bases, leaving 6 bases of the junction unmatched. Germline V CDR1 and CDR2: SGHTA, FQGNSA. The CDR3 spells CASSFRTSFYTGELFF. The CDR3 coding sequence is TGTGCCAGCAGCTTCCGGACTAGCTTTTACACCGGGGAGCTGTTTTTT. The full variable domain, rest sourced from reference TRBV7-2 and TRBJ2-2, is GAGVSQSPSNKVTEKGKDVELRCDPISGHTALYWYRQSLGQGLEFLIYFQGNSAPDKSGLPSDRFSAERTGGSVSTLTIQRTQQEDSAVYLCASSFRTSFYTGELFFGEGSRLTVL.

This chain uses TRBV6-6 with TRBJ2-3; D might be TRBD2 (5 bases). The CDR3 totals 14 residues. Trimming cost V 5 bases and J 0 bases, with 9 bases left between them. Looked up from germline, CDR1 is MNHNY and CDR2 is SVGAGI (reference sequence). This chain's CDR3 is CASSPGLSTDTQYF. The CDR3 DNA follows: TGTGCCAGCAGTCCCGGACTGAGCACAGATACGCAGTATTTT.

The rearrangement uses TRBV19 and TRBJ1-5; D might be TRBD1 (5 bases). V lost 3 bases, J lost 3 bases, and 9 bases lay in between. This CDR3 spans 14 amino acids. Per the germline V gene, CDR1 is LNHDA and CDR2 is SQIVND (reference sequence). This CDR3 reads CASSMRQTNQPQHF. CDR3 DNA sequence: TGTGCCAGTAGTATGAGACAGACCAATCAGCCCCAGCATTTT.

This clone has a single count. The CDR3 DNA follows: TGCGCCAGCAGCTCGCCGAGAGCGGGGTCCACAGATACGCAGTATTTT. It encodes CASSSPRAGSTDTQYF. J is TRBJ2-3 and V is TRBV4-1, with 7 bases lining up with TRBD2. The germline gives CDR1 MGHRA, CDR2 YSYEKL. The junction had 10 bases not matched to a gene; V was cut back by 5 bases and J by 2 bases. The CDR3 has 16 residues.

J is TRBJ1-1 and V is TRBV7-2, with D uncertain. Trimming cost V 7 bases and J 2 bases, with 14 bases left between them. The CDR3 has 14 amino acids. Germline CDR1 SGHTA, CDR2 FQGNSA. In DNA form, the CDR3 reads TGTGCCAGCACCCTATACAGCGGTAACACTGAAGCTTTCTTT. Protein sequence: CASTLYSGNTEAFF.

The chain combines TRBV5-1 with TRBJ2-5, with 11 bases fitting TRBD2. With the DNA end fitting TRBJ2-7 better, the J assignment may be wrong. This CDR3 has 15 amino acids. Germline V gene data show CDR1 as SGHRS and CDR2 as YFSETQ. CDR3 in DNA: TGCGCCAGCAGCCCTCTAGCGGGAGGCACCTACGAGCAGTACTTC. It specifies CASSPLAGGTYEQYF.

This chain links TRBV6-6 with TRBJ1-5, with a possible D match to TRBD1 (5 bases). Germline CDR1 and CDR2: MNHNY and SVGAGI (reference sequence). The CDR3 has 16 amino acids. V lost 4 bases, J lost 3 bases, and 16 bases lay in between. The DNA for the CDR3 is TGTGCCAGCAGTTCCAGCCGGACAACGGCCAATCAGCCCCAGCATTTT. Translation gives CASSSSRTTANQPQHF.

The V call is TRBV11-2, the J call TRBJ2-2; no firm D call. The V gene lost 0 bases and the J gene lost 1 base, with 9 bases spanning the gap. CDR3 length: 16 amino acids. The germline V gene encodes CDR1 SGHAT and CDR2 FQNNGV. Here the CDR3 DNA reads TGTGCCAGCAGCTTAGATTTGGCTGGGAACACCGGGGAGCTGTTTTTT. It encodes CASSLDLAGNTGELFF.

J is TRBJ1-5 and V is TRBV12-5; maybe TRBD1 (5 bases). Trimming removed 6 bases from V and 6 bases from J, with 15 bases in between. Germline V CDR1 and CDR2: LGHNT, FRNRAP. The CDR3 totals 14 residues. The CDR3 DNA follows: TGTGCTAGTGGGTTCCCAGGGCTCTCTCAGCCCCAGCATTTT. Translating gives CASGFPGLSQPQHF.

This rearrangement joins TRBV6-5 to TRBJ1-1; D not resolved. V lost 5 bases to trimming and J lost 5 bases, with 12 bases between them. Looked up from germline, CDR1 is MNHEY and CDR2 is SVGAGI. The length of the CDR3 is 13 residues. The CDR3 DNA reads TGTGCCAGCAGTCTCGTGGCGGCGACTGAAGCTTTCTTT. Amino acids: CASSLVAATEAFF.

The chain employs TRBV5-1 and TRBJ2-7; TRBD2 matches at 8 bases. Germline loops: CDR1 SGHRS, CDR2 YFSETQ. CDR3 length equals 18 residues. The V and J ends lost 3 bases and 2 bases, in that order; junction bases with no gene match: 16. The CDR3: CASSSIQFGTRSAYEQYF. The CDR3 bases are TGCGCCAGCAGCTCTATACAATTTGGGACTAGATCTGCCTACGAGCAGTACTTC.

CDR3 bases: TGTGCCAGCGGGTCCGGGGAGACCCAGTACTTC. Encoded protein: CASGSGETQYF. The chain employs TRBV27 and TRBJ2-5; D not certain. Germline CDR1 reads MNHEY; CDR2 reads SMNVEV (reference sequence). CDR3 size: 11 residues. Trimming took 8 bases from V and 5 from J, leaving 9 bases between them.